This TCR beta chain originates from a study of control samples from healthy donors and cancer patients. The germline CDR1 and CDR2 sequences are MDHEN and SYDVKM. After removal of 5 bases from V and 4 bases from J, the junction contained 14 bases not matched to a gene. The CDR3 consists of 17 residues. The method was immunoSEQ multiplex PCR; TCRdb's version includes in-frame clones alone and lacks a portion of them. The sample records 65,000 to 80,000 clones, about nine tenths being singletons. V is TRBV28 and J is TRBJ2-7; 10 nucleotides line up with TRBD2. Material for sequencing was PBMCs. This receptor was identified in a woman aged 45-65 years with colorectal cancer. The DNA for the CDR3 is TGTGCCAGCAGTGGGGTTTTAGCGGGGGGCAGGGGATACGAGCAGTACGTC. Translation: CASSGVLAGGRGYEQYV.